Each of the 27 T cell receptor beta chains below was sequenced from the same sample in a study of CD8+ T cells in alopecia areata. RNA, once extracted, was reverse transcribed into cDNA for use as the sequencing template. Clones were read by immunoSEQ multiplex PCR, and TCRdb kept only the in-frame ones, dropping some. In the table there are around 150,000 clones, roughly 60% of which are singletons. Regarding treatment: oral pan-JAK inhibitor, 5-10 mg twice daily. The sample was CD4+ T cells sorted from blood, taken at week 24, from a patient treated with tofacitinib. These receptors came from a human donor with alopecia areata.

The chain employs TRBV25-1 and TRBJ2-7, with 10 bases identical to TRBD1. Germline CDR1 MGHDK, CDR2 SYGVNS. This CDR3 has 14 amino acids. The V and J ends lost 7 bases and 6 bases, in that order; junction bases with no gene match: 9. The CDR3 loop reads CASTRQGAPLEQYF. CDR3 sequence (DNA): TGTGCCAGCACCCGACAGGGGGCGCCCCTCGAGCAGTACTTC.

The chain uses TRBV29-1 and TRBJ2-7, with D hard to call. The CDR3 extends over 12 amino acids. V lost 5 bases and J 1 base, leaving 9 bases between the germline ends. Germline values: CDR1 SQVTM, CDR2 ANQGSEA. CDR3 in DNA: TGCAGCGTTTCCAGCAGGTCCTACGAGCAGTACTTC. Its protein is CSVSSRSYEQYF.

J is TRBJ1-1 and V is TRBV18; D is unclear. CDR1 and CDR2 (germline): KGHSH, LQKENI. Trimming took 0 bases from V and 0 from J, leaving 11 bases between them. The CDR3 has 16 amino acids. CDR3 coding DNA: TGTGCCAGCTCACCACCGTACCCAGATATGAACACTGAAGCTTTCTTT. It yields the protein CASSPPYPDMNTEAFF.

The chain uses TRBV29-1 and TRBJ1-2, with D possibly matching TRBD1 (5 bases). The germline V and J ends were trimmed by 5 bases and 2 bases, with 9 bases remaining between them. Germline CDR1 is SQVTM and CDR2 is ANQGSEA. The CDR3 totals 12 residues. The CDR3 is CSVNGGNYGYTF. The CDR3 DNA reads TGCAGCGTTAACGGGGGGAACTATGGCTACACCTTC.

The chain links TRBV14 to TRBJ2-1; 7 nucleotides line up with TRBD2. CDR1 and CDR2 from the germline V gene are SGHDN and FVKESK. This CDR3 contains 16 residues. With 2 bases clipped from V and 2 bases from J, the junction kept 6 bases outside the gene matches. Written as DNA, the CDR3 is TGTGCCAGCAGCCAACTTGGGAGCGGGGCCTACAATGAGCAGTTCTTC. It is translated as CASSQLGSGAYNEQFF. Variable domain in full (rest from reference TRBV14 and TRBJ2-1): EAGVTQFPSHSVIEKGQTVTLRCDPISGHDNLYWYRRVMGKEIKFLLHFVKESKQDESGMPNNRFLAERTGGTYSTLKVQPAELEDSGVYFCASSQLGSGAYNEQFFGPGTRLTVL.

The rearrangement links TRBV7-2 to TRBJ2-3, with D perhaps TRBD2 (6 bases). The CDR3 has 14 residues. CDR1 is SGHTA and CDR2 is FQGNSA in the germline V gene. Trimming took off 6 bases at V and 4 bases at J, with 14 bases between the two ends. The CDR3: CASRYRGRPDTQYF. The DNA of the CDR3 is TGTGCCAGCAGGTACCGGGGGAGGCCAGATACGCAGTATTTT.

This rearrangement joins TRBV5-1 to TRBJ2-7; tentative D call: TRBD1 (6 bases). Germline V lookup: CDR1 SGHRS, CDR2 YFSETQ. Trimming removed 4 bases at V and 2 bases at J, with 10 bases between. This CDR3 is 13 amino acids long. The CDR3 spells CASSQGTPYEQYF. CDR3 bases: TGCGCCAGCAGCCAGGGGACCCCCTACGAGCAGTACTTC.

The chain recombines TRBV6-5 with TRBJ2-7; 9 positions match TRBD1. The V and J ends lost 6 bases and 1 base, in that order; junction bases with no gene match: 7. Germline-derived CDR1 and CDR2 are MNHEY and SVGAGI. The CDR3 loop spans 15 amino acids. CDR3 sequence: CASRRTGASSYEQYF. CDR3 DNA sequence: TGTGCCAGCAGACGGACAGGGGCTTCGTCCTACGAGCAGTACTTC.

V usage is TRBV29-1 and J usage is TRBJ1-1; 7 bases agree with TRBD1. CDR1 SQVTM and CDR2 ANQGSEA come from the germline V gene. With 7 bases clipped from V and 3 bases from J, the junction kept 2 bases outside the gene matches. CDR3 size: 11 residues. This CDR3 is CSAGQYTEAFF. The CDR3 nucleotides read TGCAGCGCGGGACAGTACACTGAAGCTTTCTTT.

The V and J genes are TRBV6-5 and TRBJ2-1, with no clear D. V was clipped by 2 bases and J by 8 bases, with 7 bases between them. This CDR3 contains 12 residues. Germline V gene data show CDR1 as MNHEY and CDR2 as SVGAGI. The CDR3 DNA is TGTGCCAGCAGTTACCGAAGGGATGAGCAGTTCTTC. Translated: CASSYRRDEQFF.

The rearrangement links TRBV30 to TRBJ2-1; D might be TRBD2 (7 bases). Germline values: CDR1 GTSNPN, CDR2 SVGIG (reference sequence). The CDR3 extends over 15 amino acids. Trimming left V 3 bases short and J 4 bases short, with 16 bases between. The CDR3 region is CAWRSAGAYYNEQFF. The CDR3 nucleotides are TGTGCCTGGAGGTCGGCGGGGGCCTATTACAATGAGCAGTTCTTC.

This clone was observed a handful of times. This chain joins TRBV6-1 and TRBJ2-7, with 7 positions matching TRBD1. V dropped 6 bases and J dropped 3; count of bases not matched to a gene: 5. The CDR3 totals 13 residues. Germline V gene lookup returns CDR1 MNHNS and CDR2 SASEGT. Here the CDR3 reads CASRMGQNYEQYF. The CDR3 nucleotides are TGTGCCAGCAGGATGGGACAGAACTACGAGCAGTACTTC.

The rearrangement uses TRBV19 and TRBJ2-6, with D possibly matching TRBD1 (6 bases). The CDR3 consists of 18 residues. V lost 10 bases and J 2 bases, leaving 24 bases between the germline ends. CDR1 LNHDA and CDR2 SQIVND come from the germline V gene (reference sequence). CDR3 nucleotide sequence: TGTGCCACCAGAAACTCACAGGGATTCTATGCTGGGGCCAACGTCCTGACTTTC. This gives the protein CATRNSQGFYAGANVLTF.

The J gene is TRBJ1-1, the V gene TRBV2; a weak D match, TRBD1 (6 bases). The CDR3 runs 14 residues. Trimming removed 6 bases at V and 0 bases at J, with 11 bases between. Germline values: CDR1 SNHLY, CDR2 FYNNEI. This CDR3 reads CASSQGTMNTEAFF. In DNA form, the CDR3 reads TGTGCCAGCAGCCAGGGGACGATGAACACTGAAGCTTTCTTT.

This sequence joins TRBV6-1 and TRBJ1-2, with a tentative D call TRBD1 (5 bases). V lost 6 bases and J lost 1, with 9 bases in between. The CDR3 runs 13 residues. The germline V gene has CDR1 MNHNS and CDR2 SASEGT. The CDR3 bases are TGTGCCAGCAGGGTGGGACGTAACTATGGCTACACCTTC. This gives the protein CASRVGRNYGYTF.

This chain links TRBV27 with TRBJ1-2; D is unclear. V was clipped by 0 bases and J by 9 bases, with 17 bases between them. The CDR3 totals 15 residues. The germline CDR1 and CDR2 sequences are MNHEY and SMNVEV (reference sequence). The CDR3 sequence: CASSLSGGRLASYTF. For the CDR3, the DNA is TGTGCCAGCAGTTTATCGGGCGGCAGGCTTGCAAGCTACACCTTC.

This chain uses TRBV7-9 with TRBJ1-2, with D unclear. This CDR3 region has 12 residues. Between the trimmed V and J ends, which lost 5 bases and 3 bases, there was a span of 7 bases. The germline V gene encodes CDR1 SEHNR and CDR2 FQNEAQ (reference sequence). CDR3 nucleotide sequence: TGTGCCAGCAGCGACAAGGACTATGGCTACACCTTC. Its protein is CASSDKDYGYTF.

J is TRBJ2-7 and V is TRBV4-1, with 12 bases lining up with TRBD2. There are 18 residues in the CDR3. J was trimmed by 6 bases and V by 3 bases; bases with no gene match: 15. Germline assignment: CDR1 MGHRA and CDR2 YSYEKL. CDR3 nucleotides: TGCGCCAGCAGCCAGGCGGGGGCGGCAGGACTAGCGGGGTTCGAGCAGTACTTC. Its translation: CASSQAGAAGLAGFEQYF.

The J gene is TRBJ2-4, the V gene TRBV19; TRBD1 matches 10 bases. Germline loops: CDR1 LNHDA, CDR2 SQIVND (reference sequence). V shed 6 bases, J shed 4 bases, and the junction held 3 bases outside the gene matches. The CDR3 is 14 amino acids. The CDR3 here is CASSPGQGKNIQYF. CDR3 DNA sequence: TGTGCCAGTAGCCCGGGACAGGGGAAAAACATTCAGTACTTC. The variable domain in full, completed from reference TRBV19 and TRBJ2-4, reads DGGITQSPKYLFRKEGQNVTLSCEQNLNHDAMYWYRQDPGQGLRLIYYSQIVNDFQKGDIAEGYSVSREKKESFPLTVTSAQKNPTAFYLCASSPGQGKNIQYFGAGTRLSVL.

The chain has TRBV6-5 and TRBJ1-2; D not certain. The germline V gene has CDR1 MNHEY and CDR2 SVGAGI. This CDR3 region has 12 residues. V shed 0 bases and J shed 7 bases, with 6 bases lying between them. In nucleotides, the CDR3 is TGTGCCAGCAGTTACTCTGATGCTGGCTACACCTTC. This encodes CASSYSDAGYTF.

This clone was seen once. The chain combines TRBV4-1 with TRBJ1-6, with D unresolved. The CDR3 loop spans 15 amino acids. The germline gives CDR1 MGHRA, CDR2 YSYEKL. The ends were cut back, 4 bases at V and 11 bases at J, with 18 bases in the middle. The CDR3 spells CASSPPQGWGTPLHF. Written as DNA, the CDR3 is TGCGCCAGCAGCCCTCCCCAAGGTTGGGGAACACCCCTCCACTTT.

This clone was picked up a small number of times. The chain carries TRBV29-1 and TRBJ1-1; a possible D gene is TRBD1 (6 bases). Germline values: CDR1 SQVTM, CDR2 ANQGSEA. CDR3 length: 13 residues. The V end was cut by 7 bases, the J end by 0 bases, with 12 bases between. The CDR3 nucleotides read TGCAGCGCCGCAGGGGTAATGAACACTGAAGCTTTCTTT. Translation: CSAAGVMNTEAFF.

A note on this clone: The identical CDR3 is also encoded by other nucleotide sequences in the sample. This chain links TRBV10-1 with TRBJ2-3; no clear D. V lost 5 bases and J 2 bases, leaving 5 bases between the germline ends. CDR3 length equals 12 residues. The germline gives CDR1 WNHNN, CDR2 SYGVQD (reference sequence). The CDR3, as DNA: TGCGCCAGCAGTTCTACCACAGATACGCAGTATTTT. Residues: CASSSTTDTQYF.

This chain joins TRBV7-9 and TRBJ2-5, with TRBD1 matching 7 bases. The CDR3 has 11 residues. Germline values: CDR1 SEHNR, CDR2 FQNEAQ (reference sequence). V trimming: 11 bases; J trimming: 0 bases; junction bases outside the gene matches: 0. CDR3: CAGTDQETQYF. The CDR3 nucleotides are TGTGCCGGGACAGACCAAGAGACCCAGTACTTC. Combining the CDR3 with reference TRBV7-9 and TRBJ2-5 gives the whole variable domain DTGVSQNPRHKITKRGQNVTFRCDPISEHNRLYWYRQTLGQGPEFLTYFQNEAQLEKSRLLSDRFSAERPKGSFSTLEIQRTEQGDSAMYLCAGTDQETQYFGPGTRLLVL.

The V and J genes are TRBV30 and TRBJ1-5; a weak D match, TRBD1 (6 bases). There are 14 residues in the CDR3. The V end lost 3 bases, the J end lost 3 bases, and 12 bases lay between the germline ends. Germline V lookup: CDR1 GTSNPN, CDR2 SVGIG (reference sequence). CDR3 residues: CAWSRDILNQPQHF. The CDR3, as DNA: TGTGCCTGGAGCAGGGACATCCTCAATCAGCCCCAGCATTTT.

This clone appeared a few times. The chain employs TRBV29-1 and TRBJ2-3; TRBD2 matches at 10 bases. The J segment lost 2 bases and the V segment lost 6 bases, leaving 11 bases of the junction unmatched. Germline V CDR1 and CDR2: SQVTM, ANQGSEA. This CDR3 is 16 amino acids long. Written as DNA, the CDR3 is TGCAGCGTGATATTGGCTAGCGGGGGCTCCACAGATACGCAGTATTTT. Translation: CSVILASGGSTDTQYF.

J is TRBJ1-5 and V is TRBV25-1, with D possibly matching TRBD1 (5 bases). Trimming pared 6 bases from V and 4 bases from J, leaving 7 bases between. CDR3 size: 12 residues. The germline V gene encodes CDR1 MGHDK and CDR2 SYGVNS. CDR3 sequence reads: CASRGGNQPQHF. CDR3 in DNA: TGTGCCAGCAGGGGGGGGAATCAGCCCCAGCATTTT.